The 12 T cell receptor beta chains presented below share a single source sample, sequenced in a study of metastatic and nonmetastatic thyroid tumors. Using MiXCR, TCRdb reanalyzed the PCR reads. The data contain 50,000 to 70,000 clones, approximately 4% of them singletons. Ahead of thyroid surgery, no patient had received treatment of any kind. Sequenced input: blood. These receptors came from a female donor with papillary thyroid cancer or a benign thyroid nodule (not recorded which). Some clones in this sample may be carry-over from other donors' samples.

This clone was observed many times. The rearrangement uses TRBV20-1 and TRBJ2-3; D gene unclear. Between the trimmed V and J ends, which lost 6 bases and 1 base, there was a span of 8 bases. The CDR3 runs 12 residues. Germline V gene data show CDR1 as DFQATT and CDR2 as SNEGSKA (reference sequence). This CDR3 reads CSAGPGTDTQYF. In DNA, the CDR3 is TGCAGTGCGGGTCCAGGCACAGATACGCAGTATTTT.

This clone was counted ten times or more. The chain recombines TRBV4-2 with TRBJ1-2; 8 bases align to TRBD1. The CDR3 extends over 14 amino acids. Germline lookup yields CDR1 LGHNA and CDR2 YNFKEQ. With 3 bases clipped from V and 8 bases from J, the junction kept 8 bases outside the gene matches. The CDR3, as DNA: TGTGCCAGCAGCCACAGGGGGCTTGAGGGGGGCTACACCTTC. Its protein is CASSHRGLEGGYTF.

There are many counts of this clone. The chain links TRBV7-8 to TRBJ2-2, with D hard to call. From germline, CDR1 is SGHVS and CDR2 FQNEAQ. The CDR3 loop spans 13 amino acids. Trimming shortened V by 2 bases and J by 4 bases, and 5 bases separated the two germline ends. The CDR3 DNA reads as TGTGCCAGCAGCTTATCGGTCACCGGGGAGCTGTTTTTT. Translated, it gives CASSLSVTGELFF.

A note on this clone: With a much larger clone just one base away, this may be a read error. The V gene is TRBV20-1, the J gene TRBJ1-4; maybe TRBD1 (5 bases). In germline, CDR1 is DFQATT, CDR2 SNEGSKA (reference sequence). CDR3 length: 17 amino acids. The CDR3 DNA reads TGCAGTGCTAGTGGAGGGACCCGGGGAAGTAACGGTGAAAGACTGTTTTTT. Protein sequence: CSASGGTRGSNGERLFF.

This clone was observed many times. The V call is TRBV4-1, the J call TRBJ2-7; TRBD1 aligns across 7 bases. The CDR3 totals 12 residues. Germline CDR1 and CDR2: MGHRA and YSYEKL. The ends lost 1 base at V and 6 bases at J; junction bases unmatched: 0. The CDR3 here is CASSQGQGEQYF. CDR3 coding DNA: TGCGCCAGCAGCCAAGGACAGGGCGAGCAGTACTTC.

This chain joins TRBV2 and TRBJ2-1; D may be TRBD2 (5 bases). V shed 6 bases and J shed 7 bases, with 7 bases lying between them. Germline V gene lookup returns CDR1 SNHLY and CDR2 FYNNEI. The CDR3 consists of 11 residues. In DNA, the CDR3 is TGTGCCAGCAGCGGAGGTAATGAGCAGTTCTTC. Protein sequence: CASSGGNEQFF.

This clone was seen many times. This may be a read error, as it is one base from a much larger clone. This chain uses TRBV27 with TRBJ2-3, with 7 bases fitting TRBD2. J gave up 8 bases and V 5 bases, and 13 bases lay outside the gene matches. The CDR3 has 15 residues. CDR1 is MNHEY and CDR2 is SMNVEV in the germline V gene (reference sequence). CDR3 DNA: TGTGCCAGCAGTCTCCGGACTAGGCCTCCGGGTACGCAGTATTTT. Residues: CASSLRTRPPGTQYF.

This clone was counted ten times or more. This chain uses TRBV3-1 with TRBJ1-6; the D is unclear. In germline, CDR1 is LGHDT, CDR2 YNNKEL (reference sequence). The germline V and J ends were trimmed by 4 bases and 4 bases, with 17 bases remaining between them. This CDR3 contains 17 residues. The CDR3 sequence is CASSPGVRGRYNSPLHF. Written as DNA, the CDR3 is TGTGCCAGCAGCCCCGGGGTTCGAGGTCGGTATAATTCACCCCTCCACTTT.

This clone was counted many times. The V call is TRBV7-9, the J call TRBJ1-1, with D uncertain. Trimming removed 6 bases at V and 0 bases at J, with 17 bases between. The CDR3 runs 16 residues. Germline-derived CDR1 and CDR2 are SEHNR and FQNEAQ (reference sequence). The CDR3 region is CASSFAFRSLNTEAFF. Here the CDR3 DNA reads TGTGCCAGCAGTTTCGCCTTTAGGTCCCTGAACACTGAAGCTTTCTTT.

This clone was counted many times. The DNA of the CDR3 is TGTGCCAGTTCGGACTCGCTGAACCAGGTCAAGCAGTTCTTC. This sequence encodes CASSDSLNQVKQFF. The rearrangement joins TRBV19 to TRBJ2-1, with D maybe TRBD2 (5 bases). The CDR3 consists of 14 residues. The germline V and J ends were trimmed by 8 bases and 11 bases, with 22 bases remaining between them. Germline lookup yields CDR1 LNHDA and CDR2 SQIVND (reference sequence).

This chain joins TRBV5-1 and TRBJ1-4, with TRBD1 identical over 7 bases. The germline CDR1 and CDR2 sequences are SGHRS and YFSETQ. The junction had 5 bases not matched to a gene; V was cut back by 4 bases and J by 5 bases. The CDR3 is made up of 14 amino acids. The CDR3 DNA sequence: TGCGCCAGCAGCGTGTGGGGACAGAATGAAAAACTGTTTTTT. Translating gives CASSVWGQNEKLFF.

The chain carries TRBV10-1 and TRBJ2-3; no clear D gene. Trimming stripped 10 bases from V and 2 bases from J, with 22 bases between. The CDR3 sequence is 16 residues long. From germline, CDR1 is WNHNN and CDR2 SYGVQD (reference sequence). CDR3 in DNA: TGCGCCACCTCTTCCCTTCCCCCTATCCCCACAGATACGCAGTATTTT. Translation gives CATSSLPPIPTDTQYF.